This T cell receptor beta chain was identified during a study of blood T cell repertoires in COVID-19. Per the original data handling: Reference gene primers were amplified, and this amplification served to estimate nucleated cell counts. Produced via immunoSEQ multiplex PCR; TCRdb's table is partial and in-frame only. For V, J and clone size, that table is used; D and trimming come from the DNA. The data show some 300,000 clones, with just over 85% seen just once and about 4.6% held by the top ten. Adults between roughly 18 and 100 years of age took part from fewer than 30 US areas. The CDR3 covers 18 residues. Germline assignment: CDR1 MDHEN and CDR2 SYDVKM. The V segment lost 0 bases and the J segment 1 base; nucleotides outside the gene matches: 10.

The chain employs TRBV28 and TRBJ2-3, with 7 bases lining up with TRBD1. This TCR was recovered from a man aged 30-40 years who had recovered from COVID-19. Sequenced input: PBMCs or T cells enriched from blood (not recorded which). CDR3 in DNA: TGTGCCAGCAGTTTATGGCTAGACAGGGTAGGGGGCACAGATACGCAGTATTTT. Amino acid sequence: CASSLWLDRVGGTDTQYF.